These T cell receptor beta chains were read from a single sample in a study of T cells in Graves' hyperthyroidism and ophthalmopathy. TCRdb re-analysed the multiplex PCR reads in MiXCR, keeping a single row per CDR3 protein. The sample lists about 700,000 distinct CDR3 sequences, approximately 15% occurring once. Sequenced: blood. These receptors all come from a young woman with Graves' hyperthyroidism. CDR3s include the opening cysteine and the closing phenylalanine or tryptophan. Fields, in order: clone size, J gene, D gene, V gene, CDR3 DNA, CDR3 protein. A D gene is named only where the DNA matches it firmly. Size values are once, few and many counts, or a class for expanded clones, and some rows have none.

abundance: few; j_gene: TRBJ1-1; d_gene: NA; v_gene: TRBV7-9; CDR3nt: TGTGCCAGCAGCTTAGAAGTAGGAGAAGCTTTCTTT; CDR3aa: CASSLEVGEAFF
abundance: few; j_gene: TRBJ2-6; d_gene: NA; v_gene: TRBV25-1; CDR3nt: TGTGCCAGCAGTGGGGGTCCAGGTGGCTCTGGGGCCAACGTCCTGACTTTC; CDR3aa: CASSGGPGGSGANVLTF
abundance: many; j_gene: TRBJ1-5; d_gene: NA; v_gene: TRBV7-8; CDR3nt: TGTGCCAGCAGCTTCTCCGGACAGACCTATCAGCCCCAGCATTTT; CDR3aa: CASSFSGQTYQPQHF
abundance: many; j_gene: TRBJ2-7; d_gene: NA; v_gene: TRBV11-2; CDR3nt: TGTGCCAGCAGCTTAATCACCTACGAGCAGTACTTC; CDR3aa: CASSLITYEQYF
abundance: NA; j_gene: TRBJ2-3; d_gene: NA; v_gene: TRBV12-5; CDR3nt: TGTGCTAGTGGTTTGGAAACCGGACGGAATACGCAGTATTTT; CDR3aa: CASGLETGRNTQYF
abundance: many; j_gene: TRBJ2-2; d_gene: TRBD2; v_gene: TRBV19; CDR3nt: TGTGCCAGTAGCCCCAACAGCGGGAGGCGGACCGGGGAGCTGTTTTTT; CDR3aa: CASSPNSGRRTGELFF
abundance: few; j_gene: TRBJ1-5; d_gene: NA; v_gene: TRBV18; CDR3nt: TGTGCCAGCTCACCTTTTAACTCTAATCAGCCCCAGCATTTT; CDR3aa: CASSPFNSNQPQHF
abundance: few; j_gene: TRBJ2-7; d_gene: TRBD2; v_gene: TRBV6-5; CDR3nt: TGTGCCAGCAGTTACTCCTACCAAAAGGGACTAGCCTCCTACGAGCAGTACTTC; CDR3aa: CASSYSYQKGLASYEQYF
abundance: many; j_gene: TRBJ2-5; d_gene: NA; v_gene: TRBV13; CDR3nt: TGTGCCAGCAGCTTCCAGGGTAACGGGATCCAGTACTTC; CDR3aa: CASSFQGNGIQYF
abundance: many; j_gene: TRBJ1-5; d_gene: NA; v_gene: TRBV6-1; CDR3nt: TGTGCCAGCAGCCCCGCAGGGAGCAATCAGCCCCAGCATTTT; CDR3aa: CASSPAGSNQPQHF
abundance: few; j_gene: TRBJ2-1; d_gene: NA; v_gene: TRBV19; CDR3nt: TGTGCCAGTAGTATCCCACAGGGTCAGATAGGTTACAATGAGCAGTTCTTC; CDR3aa: CASSIPQGQIGYNEQFF
abundance: NA; j_gene: TRBJ2-7; d_gene: TRBD2; v_gene: TRBV25-1; CDR3nt: TGTGCCAGCAGTGAAGCACCAACTAGCGGGAGGGTCCTAGGGAGTGAGCAGTACTTC; CDR3aa: CASSEAPTSGRVLGSEQYF
abundance: many; j_gene: TRBJ2-5; d_gene: TRBD1; v_gene: TRBV7-9; CDR3nt: TGTGCCAGCAGCCGACAGGGGAGTCAAGAGACCCAGTACTTC; CDR3aa: CASSRQGSQETQYF
abundance: many; j_gene: TRBJ2-1; d_gene: TRBD1; v_gene: TRBV30; CDR3nt: TGTGGCACTGGACGGGGACAGGCATCCTACAATGAGCAGTTCTTC; CDR3aa: CGTGRGQASYNEQFF
abundance: NA; j_gene: TRBJ2-5; d_gene: NA; v_gene: TRBV24-1; CDR3nt: TGTGCCACCAGTGATTTGTCTGCGGGACATCAAGAGACCCAGTACTTC; CDR3aa: CATSDLSAGHQETQYF
abundance: few; j_gene: TRBJ2-1; d_gene: NA; v_gene: TRBV6-6; CDR3nt: TGTGCCAGCAGTTACTCTGGTAGGAAAGATGAGCAGTTCTTC; CDR3aa: CASSYSGRKDEQFF
abundance: many; j_gene: TRBJ1-1; d_gene: TRBD1; v_gene: TRBV7-9; CDR3nt: TGTGCCAGCAGCCCCCGGACAGGTCCGATGAACACTGAAGCTTTCTTT; CDR3aa: CASSPRTGPMNTEAFF
abundance: many; j_gene: TRBJ2-3; d_gene: NA; v_gene: TRBV27; CDR3nt: TGTGCCAGCAGTTTCCGGCTAGCAGCAGATACGCAGTATTTT; CDR3aa: CASSFRLAADTQYF
abundance: few; j_gene: TRBJ1-5; d_gene: NA; v_gene: TRBV6-5; CDR3nt: TGTGCCAGCAGTTACTCGAAGGTCGGCAATCAGCCCCAGCATTTT; CDR3aa: CASSYSKVGNQPQHF
abundance: few; j_gene: TRBJ1-2; d_gene: NA; v_gene: TRBV7-9; CDR3nt: TGTGCCAGCCCCTCACCCACCGGAGAGGACTACACCTTC; CDR3aa: CASPSPTGEDYTF
abundance: many; j_gene: TRBJ2-5; d_gene: TRBD2; v_gene: TRBV20-1; CDR3nt: TGCAGTGCTAGAGACGCGACTAGCGGGAGTTTCGAGACCCAGTACTTC; CDR3aa: CSARDATSGSFETQYF
abundance: NA; j_gene: TRBJ2-7; d_gene: TRBD2; v_gene: TRBV11-2; CDR3nt: TGTGCCAGCATCTTAGATGTGCGGGGGGCAGGATCGGACGAGCAGTACTTC; CDR3aa: CASILDVRGAGSDEQYF
abundance: NA; j_gene: TRBJ2-4; d_gene: NA; v_gene: TRBV3-1; CDR3nt: TGTGCCAGCAGCCCCCGACTAGGATGGGCCAAAAACATTCAGTACTTC; CDR3aa: CASSPRLGWAKNIQYF
abundance: many; j_gene: TRBJ2-1; d_gene: NA; v_gene: TRBV18; CDR3nt: TGTGCCAGCTCACCAGAAGTAACTGAGCAGTTCTTC; CDR3aa: CASSPEVTEQFF
abundance: few; j_gene: TRBJ1-1; d_gene: NA; v_gene: TRBV6-1; CDR3nt: TGTGCCAGCAGTCAGGGTGGGGGATGGACTGAAGCTTTCTTT; CDR3aa: CASSQGGGWTEAFF
abundance: few; j_gene: TRBJ1-4; d_gene: TRBD1; v_gene: TRBV5-5; CDR3nt: TGTGCCAGCAGCTCGACAGGGGCCGATGAAAAACTGTTTTTT; CDR3aa: CASSSTGADEKLFF
abundance: NA; j_gene: TRBJ2-7; d_gene: NA; v_gene: TRBV7-2; CDR3nt: TGTGCCAGCAGCTTACCACCATTCTCCTACGAGCAGTACTTC; CDR3aa: CASSLPPFSYEQYF
abundance: many; j_gene: TRBJ1-2; d_gene: NA; v_gene: TRBV11-2; CDR3nt: TGTGCCAGCAGCTTAGGGAGTTGGACTTATGGCTACACCTTC; CDR3aa: CASSLGSWTYGYTF
abundance: few; j_gene: TRBJ1-3; d_gene: NA; v_gene: TRBV7-9; CDR3nt: TGTGCCAGCAGCTCAAAGTCTAGGCTAAGCTCTGGAAACACCATATATTTT; CDR3aa: CASSSKSRLSSGNTIYF
abundance: few; j_gene: TRBJ2-7; d_gene: TRBD1; v_gene: TRBV16; CDR3nt: TGTGCCAGCAGCCAAAGGACAGGGCTCGACTACGAGCAGTACTTC; CDR3aa: CASSQRTGLDYEQYF
abundance: many; j_gene: TRBJ2-5; d_gene: TRBD1; v_gene: TRBV30; CDR3nt: TGTGCCTGGAGCCCGGGACAGCAAGAGACCCAGTACTTC; CDR3aa: CAWSPGQQETQYF
abundance: few; j_gene: TRBJ2-4; d_gene: TRBD2; v_gene: TRBV6-1; CDR3nt: TGTGCCAGCAGTTATCGGGGGGGAGCCAAAAACATTCAGTACTTC; CDR3aa: CASSYRGGAKNIQYF
abundance: many; j_gene: TRBJ2-5; d_gene: TRBD1; v_gene: TRBV4-1; CDR3nt: TGCGCCAGCAGCCAACCGAACAGGGGGCACGAGACCCAGTACTTC; CDR3aa: CASSQPNRGHETQYF
abundance: few; j_gene: TRBJ2-1; d_gene: NA; v_gene: TRBV7-9; CDR3nt: TGTGCCAGCAGCTTAGTTTCTCGCCCGGAGCAGTTCTTC; CDR3aa: CASSLVSRPEQFF
abundance: few; j_gene: TRBJ2-7; d_gene: TRBD2; v_gene: TRBV20-1; CDR3nt: TGCAGTGTGGGGGGGGAAGGCGGCTTCTCCTACGAGCAGTACTTC; CDR3aa: CSVGGEGGFSYEQYF
abundance: many; j_gene: TRBJ2-7; d_gene: TRBD2; v_gene: TRBV7-9; CDR3nt: TGTGCCAGCAGCTTAACCCCTAGCGGGAGGGCCCGAGGTTACGAGCAGTACTTC; CDR3aa: CASSLTPSGRARGYEQYF
abundance: many; j_gene: TRBJ1-5; d_gene: TRBD1; v_gene: TRBV6-2/TRBV6-3; CDR3nt: TGTGCCAGCAGTTGGTCCTGGGACAGGAATCAGCCCCAGCATTTT; CDR3aa: CASSWSWDRNQPQHF
abundance: many; j_gene: TRBJ1-2; d_gene: NA; v_gene: TRBV2; CDR3nt: TGTGCCAGCAGTGAAATATCCTCTAACTATGGCTACACCTTC; CDR3aa: CASSEISSNYGYTF
abundance: NA; j_gene: TRBJ2-7; d_gene: NA; v_gene: TRBV9; CDR3nt: TGTGCCAGCAGCGCCGGCTCCGCTCAGCTCTACGAGCAGTACTTC; CDR3aa: CASSAGSAQLYEQYF
abundance: few; j_gene: TRBJ1-1; d_gene: NA; v_gene: TRBV29-1; CDR3nt: TGCAGCGTTGGATATGGGAACACTGAAGCTTTCTTT; CDR3aa: CSVGYGNTEAFF
abundance: many; j_gene: TRBJ1-2; d_gene: TRBD1; v_gene: TRBV6-1; CDR3nt: TGTGCCAGCAGTTCGGGGACAGGTTTTGGTATTGAGGGCTACACCTTC; CDR3aa: CASSSGTGFGIEGYTF
abundance: few; j_gene: TRBJ2-1; d_gene: NA; v_gene: TRBV18; CDR3nt: TGTGCCAGCTCACTCCGGACCCCCAATGAGCAGTTCTTC; CDR3aa: CASSLRTPNEQFF
abundance: many; j_gene: TRBJ2-3; d_gene: NA; v_gene: TRBV7-9; CDR3nt: TGTGCCAGCAGCTTAGCTCTTAAGGGAACAGATACGCAGTATTTT; CDR3aa: CASSLALKGTDTQYF
abundance: NA; j_gene: TRBJ1-4; d_gene: NA; v_gene: TRBV12-3/TRBV12-4; CDR3nt: TGTGCCAGCAGTTTAGCCTACAGCGATGAAAAACTGTTTTTT; CDR3aa: CASSLAYSDEKLFF
abundance: many; j_gene: TRBJ2-7; d_gene: TRBD1; v_gene: TRBV20-1; CDR3nt: TGCAGTGCTAGAGACCCGGGACAGGGGTCACACGAGCAGTACTTC; CDR3aa: CSARDPGQGSHEQYF
abundance: few; j_gene: TRBJ2-2; d_gene: TRBD2; v_gene: TRBV7-9; CDR3nt: TGTGCCAGCAGCGCCTGGACTAGCGGGAGTGGGACCGGGGAGCTGTTTTTT; CDR3aa: CASSAWTSGSGTGELFF
abundance: NA; j_gene: TRBJ1-4; d_gene: TRBD1; v_gene: TRBV7-9; CDR3nt: TGTGCCAGCAGCTTAGTTGGGACAGCAAATGAAAAACTGTTTTTT; CDR3aa: CASSLVGTANEKLFF
abundance: NA; j_gene: TRBJ2-2; d_gene: TRBD1; v_gene: TRBV28; CDR3nt: TGTGCCAGCAGTTACCCCTGGGTCGACAGGGGGCTTCAGGCCGGGGAGCTGTTTTTT; CDR3aa: CASSYPWVDRGLQAGELFF
abundance: many; j_gene: TRBJ1-5; d_gene: NA; v_gene: TRBV7-8; CDR3nt: TGTGCCAGCAGCCCACACTTACCCTCTGGCAGGGCGGTGTATCAGCCCCAGCATTTT; CDR3aa: CASSPHLPSGRAVYQPQHF
abundance: NA; j_gene: TRBJ2-1; d_gene: NA; v_gene: TRBV20-1; CDR3nt: TGCAGTGCTATGGACCCTGGGGGTGAGCAGTTCTTC; CDR3aa: CSAMDPGGEQFF
abundance: few; j_gene: TRBJ2-1; d_gene: NA; v_gene: TRBV7-3; CDR3nt: TGTGCCAGCACAGACCCAACCGTCCAAGGGTTCTTC; CDR3aa: CASTDPTVQGFF
abundance: many; j_gene: TRBJ2-7; d_gene: TRBD1; v_gene: TRBV4-1; CDR3nt: TGCGCCAGCAGTCAGGTGGGACAGGCTGGCTACGAGCAGTACTTC; CDR3aa: CASSQVGQAGYEQYF
abundance: many; j_gene: TRBJ2-3; d_gene: NA; v_gene: TRBV20-1; CDR3nt: TGCAGTGCCCAAGGCCCGACTAGTCCCGCCGCAGATACGCAGTATTTT; CDR3aa: CSAQGPTSPAADTQYF
abundance: few; j_gene: TRBJ2-7; d_gene: NA; v_gene: TRBV19; CDR3nt: TGTGCCAGTAGGGATCGCAGCCGAGATCCCTACGAGCAGTACTTC; CDR3aa: CASRDRSRDPYEQYF
abundance: many; j_gene: TRBJ2-1; d_gene: NA; v_gene: TRBV11-2; CDR3nt: TGTGCCAGCAGCCATAGGGACTATGAGCAGTTCTTC; CDR3aa: CASSHRDYEQFF
abundance: many; j_gene: TRBJ1-2; d_gene: NA; v_gene: TRBV12-3/TRBV12-4; CDR3nt: TGTGCCAGCAGTTTGGGACCGATCCAGTCTAACTATGGCTACACCTTC; CDR3aa: CASSLGPIQSNYGYTF
abundance: few; j_gene: TRBJ2-5; d_gene: NA; v_gene: TRBV14; CDR3nt: TGTGCCAGCAGCCAAGGTCCAGGGGAACCTAATGAGACCCAGTACTTC; CDR3aa: CASSQGPGEPNETQYF